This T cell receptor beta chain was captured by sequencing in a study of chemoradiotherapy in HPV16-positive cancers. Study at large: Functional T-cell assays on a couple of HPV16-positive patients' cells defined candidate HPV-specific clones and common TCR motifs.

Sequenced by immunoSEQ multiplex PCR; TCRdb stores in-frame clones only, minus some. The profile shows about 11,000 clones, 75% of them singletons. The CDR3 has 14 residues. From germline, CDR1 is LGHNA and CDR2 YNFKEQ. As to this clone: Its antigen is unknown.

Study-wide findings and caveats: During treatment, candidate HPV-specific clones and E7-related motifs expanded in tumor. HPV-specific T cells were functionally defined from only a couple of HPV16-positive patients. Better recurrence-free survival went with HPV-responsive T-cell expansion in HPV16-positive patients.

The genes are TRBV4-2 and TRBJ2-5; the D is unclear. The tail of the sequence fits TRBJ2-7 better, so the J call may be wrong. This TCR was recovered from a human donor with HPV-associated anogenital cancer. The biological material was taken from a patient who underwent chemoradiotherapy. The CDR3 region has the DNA TGTGCCAGCAGCCAAGATTTTCCCGTGTACGAGCAGTACTTC. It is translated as CASSQDFPVYEQYF.